This T cell receptor beta chain was captured in a study of immune cell composition in non-small cell lung cancer. Overall study context: Tumours were mainly lung adenocarcinoma or squamous cell carcinoma. General study results and limits: Squamous carcinomas (approximately 80%) more often had tumour-associated clones >0.5% than adenocarcinomas (roughly 35%). Dominant in vivo tumour-associated clones were not shown to share tumour-reactive sequences.

Normal lung was sampled as far from the tumour as possible, at least 3 cm. DNA was extracted from unsorted cell suspensions stored frozen. Profiled with immunoSEQ multiplex PCR; TCRdb holds only in-frame clones, not every one. The table lists 5,100 or so clones, about 88% of them singletons. Comment on this clone: The antigen remains unidentified.

Germline CDR1 is SGHNT and CDR2 is YYREEE (reference sequence). The CDR3 is 15 amino acids. V lost 5 bases and J lost 1, with 13 bases in between. The TCR was taken from a human donor with non-small cell lung cancer. Some clones in this sample may be carry-over from other donors' samples. The chain uses TRBV5-4 and TRBJ2-1, with D hard to call. The sequencing sample was made of non-adjacent lung tissue. CDR3: CASSYDTLSYNEQFF. In nucleotides, the CDR3 is TGTGCCAGCAGTTACGACACTCTTTCCTACAATGAGCAGTTCTTC.